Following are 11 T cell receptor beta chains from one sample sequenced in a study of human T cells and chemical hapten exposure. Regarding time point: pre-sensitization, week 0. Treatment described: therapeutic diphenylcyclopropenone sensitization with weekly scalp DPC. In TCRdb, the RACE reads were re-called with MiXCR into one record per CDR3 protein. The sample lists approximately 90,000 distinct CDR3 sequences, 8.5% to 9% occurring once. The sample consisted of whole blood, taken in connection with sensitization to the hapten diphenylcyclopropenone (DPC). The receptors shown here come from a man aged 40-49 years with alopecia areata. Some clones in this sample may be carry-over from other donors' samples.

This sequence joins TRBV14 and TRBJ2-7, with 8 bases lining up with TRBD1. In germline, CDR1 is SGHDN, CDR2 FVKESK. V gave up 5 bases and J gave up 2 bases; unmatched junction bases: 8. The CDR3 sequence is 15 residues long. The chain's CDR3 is CASSEVDRGPYEQYF. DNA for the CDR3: TGTGCCAGCAGCGAAGTTGACAGGGGCCCCTACGAGCAGTACTTC. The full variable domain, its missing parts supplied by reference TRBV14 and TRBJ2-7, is EAGVTQFPSHSVIEKGQTVTLRCDPISGHDNLYWYRRVMGKEIKFLLHFVKESKQDESGMPNNRFLAERTGGTYSTLKVQPAELEDSGVYFCASSEVDRGPYEQYFGPGTRLTVT.

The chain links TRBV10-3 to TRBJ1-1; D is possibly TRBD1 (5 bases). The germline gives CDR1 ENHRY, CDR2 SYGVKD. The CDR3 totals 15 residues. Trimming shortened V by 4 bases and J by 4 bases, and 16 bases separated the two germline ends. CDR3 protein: CAISVLRGRGTEAFF. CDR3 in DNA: TGTGCCATCAGTGTCTTAAGGGGAAGGGGCACTGAAGCTTTCTTT.

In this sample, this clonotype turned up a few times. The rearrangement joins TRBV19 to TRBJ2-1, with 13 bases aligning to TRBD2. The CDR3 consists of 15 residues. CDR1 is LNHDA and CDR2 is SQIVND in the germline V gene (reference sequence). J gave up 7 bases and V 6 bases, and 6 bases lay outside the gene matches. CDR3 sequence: CASRLAGGPLNEQFF. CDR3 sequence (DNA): TGTGCCAGTAGACTAGCGGGAGGGCCCCTAAATGAGCAGTTCTTC. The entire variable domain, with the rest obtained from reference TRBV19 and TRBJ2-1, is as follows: DGGITQSPKYLFRKEGQNVTLSCEQNLNHDAMYWYRQDPGQGLRLIYYSQIVNDFQKGDIAEGYSVSREKKESFPLTVTSAQKNPTAFYLCASRLAGGPLNEQFFGPGTRLTVL.

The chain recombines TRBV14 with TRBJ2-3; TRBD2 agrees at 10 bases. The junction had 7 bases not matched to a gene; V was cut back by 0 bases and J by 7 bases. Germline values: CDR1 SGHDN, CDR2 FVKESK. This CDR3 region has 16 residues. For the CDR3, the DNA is TGTGCCAGCAGCCAAGATTCGGCTAGCGGGAGTCATACGCAGTATTTT. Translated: CASSQDSASGSHTQYF.

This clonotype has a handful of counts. The CDR3 DNA is TGTGCCAGCGACAGGTCCTCCTACGAGCAGTACTTC. Translating it yields CASDRSSYEQYF. This chain links TRBV7-9 with TRBJ2-7, with D perhaps TRBD1 (6 bases). CDR1 and CDR2 (germline): SEHNR, FQNEAQ (reference sequence). The CDR3 length is 12 residues. The V end lost 8 bases, the J end lost 0 bases, and 8 bases lay between the germline ends. Based on the CDR3 plus reference TRBV7-9 and TRBJ2-7, the full variable domain is DTGVSQNPRHKITKRGQNVTFRCDPISEHNRLYWYRQTLGQGPEFLTYFQNEAQLEKSRLLSDRFSAERPKGSFSTLEIQRTEQGDSAMYLCASDRSSYEQYFGPGTRLTVT.

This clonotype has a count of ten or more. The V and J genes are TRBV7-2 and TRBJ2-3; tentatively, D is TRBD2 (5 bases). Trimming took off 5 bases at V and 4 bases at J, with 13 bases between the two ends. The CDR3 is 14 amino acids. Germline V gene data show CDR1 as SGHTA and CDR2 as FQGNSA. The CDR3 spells CASSLLHSADTQYF. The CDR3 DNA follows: TGTGCCAGCAGCCTACTCCATAGCGCAGATACGCAGTATTTT.

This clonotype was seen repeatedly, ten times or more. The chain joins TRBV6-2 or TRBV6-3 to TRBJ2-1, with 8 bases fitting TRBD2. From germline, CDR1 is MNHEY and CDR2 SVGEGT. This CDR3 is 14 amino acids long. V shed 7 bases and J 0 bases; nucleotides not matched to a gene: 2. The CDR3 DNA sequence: TGTGCCAGCAAGAGCGGGAGCTCCTACAATGAGCAGTTCTTC. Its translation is CASKSGSSYNEQFF.

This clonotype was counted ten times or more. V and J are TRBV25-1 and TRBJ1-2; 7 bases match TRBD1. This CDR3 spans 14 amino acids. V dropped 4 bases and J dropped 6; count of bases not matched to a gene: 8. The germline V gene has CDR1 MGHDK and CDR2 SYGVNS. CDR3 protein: CASSGPGGADGYTF. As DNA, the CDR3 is TGTGCCAGCAGTGGACCAGGGGGTGCGGATGGCTACACCTTC.

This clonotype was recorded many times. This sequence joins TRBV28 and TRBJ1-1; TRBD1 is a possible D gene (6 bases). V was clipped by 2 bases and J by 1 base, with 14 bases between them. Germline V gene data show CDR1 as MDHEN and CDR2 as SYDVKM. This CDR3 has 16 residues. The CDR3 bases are TGTGCCAGCAGTTTAGGGGGCCGAGGTAGGAACACTGAAGCTTTCTTT. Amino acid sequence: CASSLGGRGRNTEAFF.

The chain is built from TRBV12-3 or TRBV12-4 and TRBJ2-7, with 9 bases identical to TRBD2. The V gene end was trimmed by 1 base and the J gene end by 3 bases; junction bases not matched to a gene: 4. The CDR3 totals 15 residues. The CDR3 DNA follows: TGTGCCAGCAGTTTAGGGGCGGGAGGGGGCTACGAGCAGTACGTC. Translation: CASSLGAGGGYEQYV.

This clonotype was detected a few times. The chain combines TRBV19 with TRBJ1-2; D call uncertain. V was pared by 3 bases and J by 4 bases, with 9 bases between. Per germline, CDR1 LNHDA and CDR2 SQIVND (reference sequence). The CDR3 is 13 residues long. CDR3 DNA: TGTGCCAGTAGTATCGGGGTCAGCTATGGCTACACCTTC. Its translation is CASSIGVSYGYTF.